This TCR beta chain appears in the sequencing data of a study of T cell responses to AZD1222 COVID-19 vaccine (dated by TCRdb to the early 2020s). Broadly, across the study: TCR sequencing covered over 230 trial participants: 207 given two doses of AZD1222 and 26 given two doses of MenACWY control vaccine. Trial participants were enrolled by age into subgroups of 18-55, 56-69 and 70-plus years, and around 150, 28 and 57 TCR-sequenced participants, respectively, were included in these subgroups. Broader findings and caveats from the paper: Reportedly, almost half of the unique spike-specific TCRs recognized epitopes lying outside the regions that are mutated in the B.1.351 and B.1.1.7 variants. Participants were mostly white British, with more females than males. The authors suggested clonal diversity may have been underestimated. Because no day 14 peak-response samples were available, the repertoires could be characterized only after the peak T cell response. The 56-69-year group was small, and its depth increase did not reach significance, likely because of low power. After two AZD1222 doses, both the breadth and the depth of spike-specific TCRs were significantly higher than at day 0 and than in MenACWY recipients. CD4 TCRs associated with the vaccine covered the entire spike protein, and the dominant responses were in regions 160-218 and 743-854. Only five to seven AZD1222 recipients were SARS-CoV-2 seropositive at baseline, limiting conclusions about previously exposed vaccinees.

In regard to this clone: Its antigen is still unknown. No qualities accompany the bases; no much larger clone lies one base away.

The CDR3 regions of human TCRbeta chains were analyzed by immunosequencing. As for the original processing: Repertoire TCRs were matched against a reference library of SARS-CoV-2-specific TCRs generated with the MIRA antigen-specificity platform. Breadth was defined as the fraction of unique TCRs that were SARS-CoV-2-associated, and depth was defined as the fraction of total T cells that were SARS-CoV-2-associated. Using the MIRA data, each spike-specific TCR was assigned both to the spike region to which the TCR was reactive and to a CD4 or CD8 class. Log10-transformed breadth and depth values were compared by one-way ANOVA with Sidak's multiple comparisons tests. TCRdb limited this immuneACCESS table to in-frame rearrangements with V and J called. A share of clones is missing; checked studies link under half to unresolved V genes, and the rest is unexplained. The V and J calls and clone size are taken from that table; D and trimming were inferred from the DNA. The sample table holds around 65,000 clones, of which 81% were seen once. The ten top clones hold 26% of the sample.

As encoded in the germline V gene (reference sequence), CDR1 is SGHKS while CDR2 is YYEKEE. The CDR3 numbers 12 residues from cysteine through phenylalanine. The read is trimmed to its CDR3 DNA, 36 bases read in frame from base 1. V lost 3 bases and J lost 6 bases; the stretch between them is 10 bases long. The intended sense of this specimen's time point label: about 28 days (+/-7) after the second vaccine dose. AZD1222 recipients whose second dose came at about 4 weeks and those whose second dose came at about 12 weeks were combined into one group, since spike-specific TCR depth and breadth did not differ between the two schedules. Vaccinee samples came from UK trials COV001 and COV002, including a single-blind randomized controlled phase 2/3 trial of AZD1222 (ChAdOx1 nCoV-19) in healthy adults. For TCRbeta chain sequencing, PBMC samples were collected from trial participants at day 0 and at day 28 after the second dose.

The receptor comes from an adult who received the AZD1222 COVID-19 vaccine. The starting material was peripheral blood, obtained 28 days after the second AZD1222 dose. The V gene is TRBV5-5 and the J gene is TRBJ2-7; there is no confident call for the D gene. The nucleotide sequence is given as TGTGCCAGCAGCTACCCGGATTCCGAGCAGTACTTC. It encodes CASSYPDSEQYF.